Below, 9 T cell receptor beta chains from the same sample are listed, as sequenced in a study of radiation and T cells in renal cell carcinoma (TCRdb year 2020). Preparation of the library involved the immunoSEQ multiplex PCR assay. As stored in TCRdb, this immuneACCESS dataset retains in-frame rearrangements with V and J assigned. A fraction of the clones does not appear; measured against another copy, unresolved V genes explain less than half of the discrepancy, and the remainder lacks a known reason. The sample yields 100,000 to 150,000 clones; around 82% were counted once. The biggest ten clones account for roughly 5.9% of the sample. This specimen's time point label, per the study, means: blood 2 weeks post-SBRT. Reading the label with the study, this specimen's treatment or condition is: 15 Gy SBRT to primary tumor, nephrectomy 4 weeks later. The sample here was blood, taken from a patient whose treatment included radiotherapy and nephrectomy. These receptors were taken from a man aged 50-60 years with renal cell carcinoma.

The chain has TRBV19 and TRBJ2-7, with TRBD1 as a possible D gene (6 bases). Germline lookup yields CDR1 LNHDA and CDR2 SQIVND (reference sequence). Deletions cut 5 bases from V and 2 bases from J, with 19 bases between. The length of the CDR3 is 16 residues. CDR3 sequence (DNA): TGTGCCAGTAGTGAAAACCCACAGGGATTTACCTACGAGCAGTACTTC. Translating gives CASSENPQGFTYEQYF.

In this sample, this clone is large. J is TRBJ1-1 and V is TRBV5-1; possibly TRBD1 for D (5 bases). Between the trimmed V and J ends, which lost 2 bases and 2 bases, there was a span of 13 bases. This CDR3 is 15 amino acids long. In germline, CDR1 is SGHRS, CDR2 YFSETQ. The CDR3 nucleotides are TGCGCCAGCAGCTTAAGGGGCGAGGGAAACACTGAAGCTTTCTTT. Translating it yields CASSLRGEGNTEAFF. The full variable domain, in which reference TRBV5-1 and TRBJ1-1 provide the parts outside the CDR3, is KAGVTQTPRYLIKTRGQQVTLSCSPISGHRSVSWYQQTPGQGLQFLFEYFSETQRNKGNFPGRFSGRQFSNSRSEMNVSTLELGDSALYLCASSLRGEGNTEAFFGQGTRLTVV.

The chain uses TRBV27 and TRBJ2-2; no firm D call. This CDR3 has 16 amino acids. Trimming removed 3 bases from V and 6 bases from J, with 17 bases in between. Germline loops: CDR1 MNHEY, CDR2 SMNVEV (reference sequence). The chain's CDR3 is CASSLGSPQAPGELFF. As DNA, the CDR3 is TGTGCCAGCAGTTTGGGGTCACCCCAGGCCCCCGGGGAGCTGTTTTTT.

This chain connects TRBV7-6 to TRBJ2-5, with 7 bases fitting TRBD1. Germline-derived CDR1 and CDR2 are SGHVS and FNYEAQ. This CDR3 has 13 amino acids. V gave up 4 bases and J gave up 2 bases; unmatched junction bases: 1. The chain's CDR3 is CASSSDRQETQYF. The CDR3, as DNA: TGTGCCAGCAGCTCGGACAGGCAAGAGACCCAGTACTTC.

The chain carries TRBV10-3 and TRBJ1-1, with D unresolved. The CDR3 is made up of 14 amino acids. The V gene lost 10 bases and the J gene lost 1 base, with 16 bases spanning the gap. Per the germline V gene, CDR1 is ENHRY and CDR2 is SYGVKD. CDR3 protein: CASRPTNENTEAFF. In nucleotides, the CDR3 is TGTGCCAGCAGACCTACAAACGAGAACACTGAAGCTTTCTTT.

V and J are TRBV9 and TRBJ2-1, with D possibly matching TRBD2 (5 bases). V was trimmed by 3 bases and J by 6 bases, leaving 22 bases between them. The germline V gene has CDR1 SGDLS and CDR2 YYNGEE. The CDR3 extends over 17 amino acids. CDR3 in amino acids: CASSGRPGLPFGNEQFF. The CDR3 nucleotides read TGTGCCAGCAGCGGACGACCCGGACTCCCTTTCGGCAATGAGCAGTTCTTC.

The CDR3 DNA reads TGTGCCAGCAAGACTAGCGGGGGGTTAGCATCCTACAATGAGCAGTTCTTC. It specifies CASKTSGGLASYNEQFF. The J gene is TRBJ2-1, the V gene TRBV25-1, with 13 bases aligning to TRBD2. J was trimmed by 1 base and V by 7 bases; bases with no gene match: 7. The CDR3 covers 17 residues. From germline, CDR1 is MGHDK and CDR2 SYGVNS. Based on the CDR3 plus reference TRBV25-1 and TRBJ2-1, the full variable domain is EADIYQTPRYLVIGTGKKITLECSQTMGHDKMYWYQQDPGMELHLIHYSYGVNSTEKGDLSSESTVSRIRTEHFPLTLESARPSHTSQYLCASKTSGGLASYNEQFFGPGTRLTVL.

The rearrangement uses TRBV6-5 and TRBJ2-5, with D uncertain. Germline loops: CDR1 MNHEY, CDR2 SVGAGI. The CDR3 contains 15 residues. V was pared by 2 bases and J by 5 bases, with 15 bases between. The CDR3 spells CASSYGTTSVETQYF. DNA for the CDR3: TGTGCCAGCAGTTACGGCACTACTTCCGTCGAGACCCAGTACTTC.

J is TRBJ2-5 and V is TRBV10-3; 7 bases agree with TRBD1. The J segment lost 0 bases and the V segment lost 10 bases, leaving 8 bases of the junction unmatched. The CDR3 loop spans 14 amino acids. Germline lookup yields CDR1 ENHRY and CDR2 SYGVKD. Here the CDR3 DNA reads TGTGCCACGGCGGACAGGACATACCAAGAGACCCAGTACTTC. It translates to CATADRTYQETQYF.